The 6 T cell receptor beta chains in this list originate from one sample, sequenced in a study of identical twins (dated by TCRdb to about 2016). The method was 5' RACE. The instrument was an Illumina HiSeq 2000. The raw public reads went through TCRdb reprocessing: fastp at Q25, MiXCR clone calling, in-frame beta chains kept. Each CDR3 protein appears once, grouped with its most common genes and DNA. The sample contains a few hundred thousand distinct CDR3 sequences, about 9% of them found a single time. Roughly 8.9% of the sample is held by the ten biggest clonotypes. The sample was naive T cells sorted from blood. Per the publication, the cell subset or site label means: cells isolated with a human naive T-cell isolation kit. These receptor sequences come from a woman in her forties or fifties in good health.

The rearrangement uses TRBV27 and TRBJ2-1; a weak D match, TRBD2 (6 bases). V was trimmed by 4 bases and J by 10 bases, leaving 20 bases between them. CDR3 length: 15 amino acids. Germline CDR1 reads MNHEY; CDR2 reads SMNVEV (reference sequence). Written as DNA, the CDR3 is TGTGCCAGCAGTTCTCCGGGACTTAGGGGAAGGGAGCAGTTCTTC. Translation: CASSSPGLRGREQFF.

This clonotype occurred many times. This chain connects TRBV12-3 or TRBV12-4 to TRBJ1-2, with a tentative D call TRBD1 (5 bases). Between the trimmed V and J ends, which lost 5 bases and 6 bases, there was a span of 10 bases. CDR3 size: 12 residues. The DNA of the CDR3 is TGTGCCAGCAGTCCCCAGGGTAATGGCTACACCTTC. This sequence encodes CASSPQGNGYTF.

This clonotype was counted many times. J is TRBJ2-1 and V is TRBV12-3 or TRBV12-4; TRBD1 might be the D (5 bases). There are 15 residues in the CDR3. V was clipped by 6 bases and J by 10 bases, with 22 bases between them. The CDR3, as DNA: TGTGCCAGCAGCTTGGGTGTGGGCTCATCAGGGGAGCAGTTCTTC. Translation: CASSLGVGSSGEQFF.

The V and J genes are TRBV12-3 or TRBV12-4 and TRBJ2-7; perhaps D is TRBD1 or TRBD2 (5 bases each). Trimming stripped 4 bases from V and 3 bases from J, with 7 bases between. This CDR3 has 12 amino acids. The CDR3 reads CASSWGIYEQYF. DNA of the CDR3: TGTGCCAGCAGTTGGGGGATCTACGAGCAGTACTTC.

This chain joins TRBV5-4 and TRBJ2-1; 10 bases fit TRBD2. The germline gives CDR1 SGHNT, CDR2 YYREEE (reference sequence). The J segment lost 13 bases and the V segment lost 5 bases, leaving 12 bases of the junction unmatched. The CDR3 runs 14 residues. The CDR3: CASSFGLAEREQFF. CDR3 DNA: TGTGCCAGCAGTTTCGGACTAGCGGAAAGGGAACAGTTCTTC.

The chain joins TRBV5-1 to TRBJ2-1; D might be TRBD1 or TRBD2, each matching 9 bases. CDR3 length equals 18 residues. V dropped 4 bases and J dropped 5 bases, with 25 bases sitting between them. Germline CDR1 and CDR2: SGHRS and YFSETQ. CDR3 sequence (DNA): TGCGCCAGCAGCACAGGACAGGGGCCTATAGCGGGAGACAATGAGCAGTTCTTC. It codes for CASSTGQGPIAGDNEQFF.